The present T cell receptor beta chain was sequenced within a study of T cell repertoires in cytomegalovirus infection. The overall study: An indication of both CMV infection and matching HLA type came from public TCR beta signatures.

MiXCR was run by TCRdb on the reads, yielding one entry per CDR3 protein. Counted here are 150,000 to 200,000 distinct CDR3 sequences, roughly a sixth occurring once; the ten biggest clones make up under 30%. V lost 5 bases, J lost 2 bases, and 11 bases lay in between. The CDR3 sequence is 14 residues long. Study results and caveats: Clonotypes of TCR beta that were HLA-C-restricted and CMV-specific dominated the ex vivo response. CMV carriers having the relevant HLA were flagged by cumulative public TCR beta family frequency.

This clonotype came up a few times. Its antigen is currently unknown. The chain is built from TRBV12-3 or TRBV12-4 and TRBJ2-3; no clear D gene. The source is a human donor in good health (CMV status not recorded). Some clones in this sample may be carry-over from other donors' samples. The source material was CD8+ T cells from PBMCs. The CDR3: CASSLGSNTDTQYF. The CDR3 DNA is TGTGCCAGCAGTCTCGGATCGAACACAGATACGCAGTATTTT.